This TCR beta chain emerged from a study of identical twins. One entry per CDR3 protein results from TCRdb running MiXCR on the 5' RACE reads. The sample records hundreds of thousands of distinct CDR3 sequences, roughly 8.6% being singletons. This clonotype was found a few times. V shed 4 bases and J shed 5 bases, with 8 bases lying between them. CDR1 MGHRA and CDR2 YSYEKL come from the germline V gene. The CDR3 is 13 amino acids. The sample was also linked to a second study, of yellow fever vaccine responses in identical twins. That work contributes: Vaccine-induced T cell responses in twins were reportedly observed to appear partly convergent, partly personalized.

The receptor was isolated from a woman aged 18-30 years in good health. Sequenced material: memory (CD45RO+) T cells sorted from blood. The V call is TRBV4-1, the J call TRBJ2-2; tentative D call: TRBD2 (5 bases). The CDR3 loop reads CASSRWRTGELFF. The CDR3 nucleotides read TGCGCCAGCAGCCGGTGGAGGACCGGGGAGCTGTTTTTT.